Listed below are T cell receptor beta chains from one sample, sequenced in a study of blood T cell repertoires in COVID-19. The data were produced by immunoSEQ multiplex PCR, yet TCRdb's version contains in-frame clones alone and is incomplete. This table holds 250,000 to 300,000 clones, 75% to 90% found once. The sequencing input was PBMCs or T cells enriched from blood (not recorded which). These receptors came from a man aged 35 to 55 who had recovered from COVID-19. The CDR3 runs from the conserved cysteine through the conserved F or W. The order of the fields is V gene, J gene, CDR3 protein.

V gene: TRBV27; J gene: TRBJ1-6; CDR3 protein: CASSRSRQGLESPLHF
V gene: TRBV7-9; J gene: TRBJ2-7; CDR3 protein: CASSPHFRDRGGYEQYF
V gene: TRBV3-1/TRBV3-2; J gene: TRBJ1-6; CDR3 protein: CASSQVSGYNSPLHF
V gene: TRBV5-5; J gene: TRBJ2-7; CDR3 protein: CASSPLVAPSGHEQYF
V gene: TRBV7-6; J gene: TRBJ2-7; CDR3 protein: CASSLEAGGLGEQYF
V gene: TRBV27; J gene: TRBJ1-2; CDR3 protein: CASSPLGMRTGKVYGYTF
V gene: TRBV10-2; J gene: TRBJ2-7; CDR3 protein: CASREDKNSYEQYF
V gene: TRBV7-6; J gene: TRBJ2-5; CDR3 protein: CASSLMGGGLTETQYF
V gene: TRBV19; J gene: TRBJ1-5; CDR3 protein: CASRTDRGFVPQHF
V gene: TRBV7-9; J gene: TRBJ1-5; CDR3 protein: CASSLTGGNQPQHF
V gene: TRBV6-5; J gene: TRBJ1-2; CDR3 protein: CASSYGPQGYTF
V gene: TRBV5-5; J gene: TRBJ1-2; CDR3 protein: CASSAGDHNYGYTF
V gene: TRBV5-1; J gene: TRBJ1-1; CDR3 protein: CASRTGGTEAFF
V gene: TRBV9; J gene: TRBJ1-6; CDR3 protein: CASSVSTSGYSPLHF
V gene: TRBV5-8; J gene: TRBJ1-5; CDR3 protein: CASSLNRGKPQHF
V gene: TRBV18; J gene: TRBJ1-5; CDR3 protein: CASSPGARQGLGNQPQHF
V gene: TRBV19; J gene: TRBJ1-2; CDR3 protein: CASSITGRGDYGYTF
V gene: TRBV12-5; J gene: TRBJ2-2; CDR3 protein: CASGLVQRGLAGRLGTGELFF
V gene: TRBV5-1; J gene: TRBJ2-3; CDR3 protein: CASSLTDGRTQYF
V gene: TRBV19; J gene: TRBJ2-7; CDR3 protein: CASSRRQGADEQYF
V gene: TRBV11-3; J gene: TRBJ1-1; CDR3 protein: CASSLAPTGAIGTEAFF
V gene: TRBV28; J gene: TRBJ1-2; CDR3 protein: CASSWPRDRGNYGYTF
V gene: TRBV9; J gene: TRBJ1-1; CDR3 protein: CASSVFSQGETEAFF
V gene: TRBV7-6; J gene: TRBJ2-3; CDR3 protein: CASSLLPLAGETDTQYF
V gene: TRBV3-1/TRBV3-2; J gene: TRBJ2-4; CDR3 protein: CASSQGSGGGARNIQYF
V gene: TRBV3-1/TRBV3-2; J gene: TRBJ1-1; CDR3 protein: CASTIQTGLNTEAFF